Presented here are 10 T cell receptor beta chains from one specimen sequenced in a study of T cell changes during pregnancy in multiple sclerosis. The repertoire was sequenced with immunoSEQ multiplex PCR; TCRdb's copy has only in-frame clones and lacks some. Altogether tens of thousands of clones are present, roughly nine tenths being singletons, with the ten largest covering roughly 5%. Here the sequenced sample was peripheral blood, taken in the first trimester of pregnancy. All receptors come from a female donor in good health, enrolled as a control in a pregnancy study.

The chain carries TRBV27 and TRBJ1-1, with 8 nucleotides matching TRBD1. Germline CDR1 MNHEY, CDR2 SMNVEV (reference sequence). This CDR3 spans 12 amino acids. J lost 6 bases, V lost 6 bases, and 3 bases had no gene match. In DNA, the CDR3 is TGTGCCAGCAGACAGGGGGGATCTGAAGCTTTCTTT. Translation: CASRQGGSEAFF.

The V call is TRBV4-1, the J call TRBJ1-1, with D possibly matching TRBD1 (6 bases). CDR3 length: 15 residues. V was clipped by 2 bases and J by 0 bases, with 10 bases between them. Germline V lookup: CDR1 MGHRA, CDR2 YSYEKL. Here the CDR3 DNA reads TGCGCCAGCAGCCAACGGACAGACATGAACACTGAAGCTTTCTTT. Translated, it gives CASSQRTDMNTEAFF.

The V call is TRBV10-3, the J call TRBJ1-4, with D possibly being TRBD1 (5 bases). The CDR3 has 14 amino acids. Trimming took 4 bases from V and 7 from J, leaving 13 bases between them. Germline CDR1 reads ENHRY; CDR2 reads SYGVKD. The CDR3, as DNA: TGTGCCATCAGTGCCTCCGGGGGTGGTGAAAAACTGTTTTTT. Amino acids: CAISASGGGEKLFF.

This clone has just one count. The genes are TRBV2 and TRBJ2-1, with 12 bases fitting TRBD2. Trimming cost V 4 bases and J 3 bases; bases outside gene matches: 1. The germline V gene has CDR1 SNHLY and CDR2 FYNNEI. The CDR3 has 15 amino acids. CDR3 DNA: TGTGCCAGCAGTGTACTAGCGGGGGGCTACAATGAGCAGTTCTTC. It yields the protein CASSVLAGGYNEQFF.

The sample holds one count of this clone. The chain employs TRBV18 and TRBJ1-1; possible D gene TRBD1, 5 bases. Per the germline V gene, CDR1 is KGHSH and CDR2 is LQKENI. This CDR3 spans 15 amino acids. V was clipped by 1 base and J by 2 bases, with 11 bases between them. Written as DNA, the CDR3 is TGTGCCAGCTCACCACTTTTGGGGCCAAACACTGAAGCTTTCTTT. Translation gives CASSPLLGPNTEAFF.

This CDR3 reads CASSKGNRSSYEQYF. CDR3 DNA sequence: TGTGCCAGCAGCAAAGGGAACAGGAGCTCCTACGAGCAGTACTTC. The gene calls are TRBV21-1 and TRBJ2-7; the table's D call, TRBD1, was not checked against the DNA. TRBV21-1 is designated a pseudogene. The CDR3 sequence is 15 residues long.

The chain links TRBV4-1 to TRBJ1-1, with no clear D. Trimming took 1 base from V and 0 from J, leaving 9 bases between them. The CDR3 spans 15 residues. Germline-derived CDR1 and CDR2 are MGHRA and YSYEKL. CDR3 DNA sequence: TGCGCCAGCAGCCAAGGGGCAGGTCTGAACACTGAAGCTTTCTTT. It specifies CASSQGAGLNTEAFF.

The chain couples TRBV27 to TRBJ1-2; D is unresolved. The CDR3 totals 12 residues. Trimming pared 4 bases from V and 8 bases from J, leaving 11 bases between. The germline V gene encodes CDR1 MNHEY and CDR2 SMNVEV (reference sequence). CDR3 DNA: TGTGCCAGCAGTTCCCTCCGGGGAGGCTACACCTTC. This translates into CASSSLRGGYTF.

J is TRBJ1-5 and V is TRBV19; D is undetermined. CDR3 length equals 16 residues. CDR1 is LNHDA, CDR2 SQIVND, per germline (reference sequence). With 0 bases removed from V and 0 bases from J, the gap between germline ends came to 9 bases. DNA of the CDR3: TGTGCCAGTAGTATAGATCCGAGGATTAGCAATCAGCCCCAGCATTTT. Encoded protein: CASSIDPRISNQPQHF.

The J gene is TRBJ2-3, the V gene TRBV18; TRBD2 aligns across 7 bases. Per the germline V gene, CDR1 is KGHSH and CDR2 is LQKENI. The CDR3 is 17 amino acids. Trimming at V came to 3 bases and at J to 0 bases, leaving 9 bases not matched to a gene. The CDR3 reads CASSPKTSSSSTDTQYF. CDR3 in DNA: TGTGCCAGCTCACCGAAGACTAGCAGCTCTAGCACAGATACGCAGTATTTT.